This T cell receptor beta chain was found in a study of CD4 T cells in relation to SARS-CoV-2 and coronaviruses (dated by TCRdb to the early 2020s). With regard to the full study: In the ViraFEST assay, PBMCs were cultured with antigen for 9 to 11 days, after which TCR beta CDR3s were sequenced to identify antigen-specific clonal expansions. A median age of around 40 years, with a range of about 21 to 72 years, was recorded for the full convalescent cohort of 12 to 13 patients. At the level of individual TCR clonotypes, the study evaluated whether memory CD4+ T cells crossreact between the spike proteins of SARS-CoV-2 and those of common cold coronaviruses. Of the roughly twelve convalescent patients, 8 were male and 4 were female, and two of the subjects were Hispanic. HLA restriction was mapped for shared crossreactive spike epitopes using patient-derived lymphoblastoid cell lines. Expansion assays from other donors in the study were sequenced with a different, Illumina-based TCR-beta assay. The Adaptive Biotechnologies TCR-sequencing kit was used for samples from three pre-COVID donors and for the naive versus memory experiments, whereas the other data were Illumina-based.

CEF-cultured naive and memory CD4+ T cell DNA received survey-level immunoSEQ TCR-beta sequencing. The published analysis was carried out like this. During preprocessing, nonproductive sequences were removed, along with CDR3s that did not begin with C, did not end with F or W, or were shorter than 7 amino acids. Antigen-specific clonotypes were called with the MANAFEST web app on the basis of expansion relative to the reference and to other culture wells. To be counted as positive, a clone had to show significant expansion compared with the reference culture, at an FDR below 0.05, in 2 of 3 replicate wells. To be called positive, a clone also had to show significant expansion compared with every other tandem well and an odds ratio greater than 5. Cultured and uncultured naive and memory CD4+ repertoires were searched for CDR3s previously identified as spike- and CEF-reactive. After three terminal residues were trimmed from each end, CDR3 homology was quantified as pairwise Levenshtein distance using the stringdist R package. TCRdb stores this immuneACCESS table with in-frame sequences only. Part of the clones is absent; in the studies checked, under half of the shortfall reflects unresolved V genes, and no reason is known for the rest. The DNA was the basis for D and trimming; V, J and clone size are from that table. The sample profile shows tens of thousands of clones; 65% to 80% of them were found once. Around 3.1% of the sample comes from the top ten.

Notes on this clone: There is no known antigen for this receptor. No base quality values were provided; no much bigger clone lies one nucleotide off.

Naive and memory CD4+ T cells were separated from cryopreserved PBMCs by first enriching for CD4 and then performing EasySep naive CD4+ T cell enrichment. For about ten days, about 92,000 sorted naive or memory CD4+ T cells were cultured together with CEF peptides and T cell-depleted PBMCs at a 1:1 ratio. In general, triplicate replicate wells were used for every peptide culture condition. PBMCs were isolated from leukapheresis product or whole blood by Ficoll-Paque PLUS gradient centrifugation. PBMCs were either cryopreserved at -140°C or used fresh in the expansion assay. The QIAamp Micro DNA Kit was used to extract genomic DNA from the CD4+ T cells. What the research found in general, with its limitations: Naive versus memory sequencing indicated the assay detects memory recall responses rather than primary responses primed during culture. Because the crossreactivity analysis focused on spike protein, crossreactivity against other viral proteins was not assessed. The study was limited by small numbers of patients and tested TCRs. No donor contributed both pre-pandemic and post-infection samples, which limited tracing the source of pre-existing responses. Roughly 67% of donors had memory CD4+ clonotypes that crossrecognized SARS-CoV-2 and at least one common cold coronavirus spike. Compared with monoreactive clones, crossreactive clones had significantly weaker SARS-CoV-2-driven expansion, a result consistent with antigenic imprinting.

Including the terminal cysteine and phenylalanine, the CDR3 comprises 14 residues. This entry keeps only the CDR3 DNA: 42 bases, framed from base 1. Here V drops 7 bases and J drops 8 bases, and the junction holds 9 bases not matched to any gene. From the germline V gene, CDR1 is MNHEY and CDR2 is SVGAGI. Material for sequencing was memory CD4+ T cells from PBMCs, cultured in vitro. The sample's cell subset or site label is to be understood as: memory (non-naive) CD4+ T cells. This receptor was obtained from an adult with COVID-19. This sequence uses TRBV6-5 and TRBJ2-1, with 9 bases aligning to TRBD2. The nucleotides are TGTGCCAGCAAATCTAGCGGGACTAACCATGAGCAGTTCTTC. Translated, it gives CASKSSGTNHEQFF.